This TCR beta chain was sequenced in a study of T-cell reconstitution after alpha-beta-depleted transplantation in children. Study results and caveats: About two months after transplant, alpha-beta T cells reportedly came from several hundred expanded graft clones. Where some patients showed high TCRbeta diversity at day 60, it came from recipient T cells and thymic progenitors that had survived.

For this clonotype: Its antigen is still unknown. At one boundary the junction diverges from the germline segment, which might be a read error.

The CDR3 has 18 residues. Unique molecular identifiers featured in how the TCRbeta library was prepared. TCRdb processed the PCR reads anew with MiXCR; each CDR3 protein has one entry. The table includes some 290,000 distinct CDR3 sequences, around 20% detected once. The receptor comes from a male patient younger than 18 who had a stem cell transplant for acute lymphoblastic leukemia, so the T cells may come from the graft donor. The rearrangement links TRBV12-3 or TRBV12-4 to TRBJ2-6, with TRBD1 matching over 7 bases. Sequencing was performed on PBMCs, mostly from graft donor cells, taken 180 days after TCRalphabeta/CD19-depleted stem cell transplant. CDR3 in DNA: TGTACCAGCAGTTTAAGGTTTATAGGGGGCGCCGGGGCCAACGTCCTGACTTTC. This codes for CTSSLRFIGGAGANVLTF.